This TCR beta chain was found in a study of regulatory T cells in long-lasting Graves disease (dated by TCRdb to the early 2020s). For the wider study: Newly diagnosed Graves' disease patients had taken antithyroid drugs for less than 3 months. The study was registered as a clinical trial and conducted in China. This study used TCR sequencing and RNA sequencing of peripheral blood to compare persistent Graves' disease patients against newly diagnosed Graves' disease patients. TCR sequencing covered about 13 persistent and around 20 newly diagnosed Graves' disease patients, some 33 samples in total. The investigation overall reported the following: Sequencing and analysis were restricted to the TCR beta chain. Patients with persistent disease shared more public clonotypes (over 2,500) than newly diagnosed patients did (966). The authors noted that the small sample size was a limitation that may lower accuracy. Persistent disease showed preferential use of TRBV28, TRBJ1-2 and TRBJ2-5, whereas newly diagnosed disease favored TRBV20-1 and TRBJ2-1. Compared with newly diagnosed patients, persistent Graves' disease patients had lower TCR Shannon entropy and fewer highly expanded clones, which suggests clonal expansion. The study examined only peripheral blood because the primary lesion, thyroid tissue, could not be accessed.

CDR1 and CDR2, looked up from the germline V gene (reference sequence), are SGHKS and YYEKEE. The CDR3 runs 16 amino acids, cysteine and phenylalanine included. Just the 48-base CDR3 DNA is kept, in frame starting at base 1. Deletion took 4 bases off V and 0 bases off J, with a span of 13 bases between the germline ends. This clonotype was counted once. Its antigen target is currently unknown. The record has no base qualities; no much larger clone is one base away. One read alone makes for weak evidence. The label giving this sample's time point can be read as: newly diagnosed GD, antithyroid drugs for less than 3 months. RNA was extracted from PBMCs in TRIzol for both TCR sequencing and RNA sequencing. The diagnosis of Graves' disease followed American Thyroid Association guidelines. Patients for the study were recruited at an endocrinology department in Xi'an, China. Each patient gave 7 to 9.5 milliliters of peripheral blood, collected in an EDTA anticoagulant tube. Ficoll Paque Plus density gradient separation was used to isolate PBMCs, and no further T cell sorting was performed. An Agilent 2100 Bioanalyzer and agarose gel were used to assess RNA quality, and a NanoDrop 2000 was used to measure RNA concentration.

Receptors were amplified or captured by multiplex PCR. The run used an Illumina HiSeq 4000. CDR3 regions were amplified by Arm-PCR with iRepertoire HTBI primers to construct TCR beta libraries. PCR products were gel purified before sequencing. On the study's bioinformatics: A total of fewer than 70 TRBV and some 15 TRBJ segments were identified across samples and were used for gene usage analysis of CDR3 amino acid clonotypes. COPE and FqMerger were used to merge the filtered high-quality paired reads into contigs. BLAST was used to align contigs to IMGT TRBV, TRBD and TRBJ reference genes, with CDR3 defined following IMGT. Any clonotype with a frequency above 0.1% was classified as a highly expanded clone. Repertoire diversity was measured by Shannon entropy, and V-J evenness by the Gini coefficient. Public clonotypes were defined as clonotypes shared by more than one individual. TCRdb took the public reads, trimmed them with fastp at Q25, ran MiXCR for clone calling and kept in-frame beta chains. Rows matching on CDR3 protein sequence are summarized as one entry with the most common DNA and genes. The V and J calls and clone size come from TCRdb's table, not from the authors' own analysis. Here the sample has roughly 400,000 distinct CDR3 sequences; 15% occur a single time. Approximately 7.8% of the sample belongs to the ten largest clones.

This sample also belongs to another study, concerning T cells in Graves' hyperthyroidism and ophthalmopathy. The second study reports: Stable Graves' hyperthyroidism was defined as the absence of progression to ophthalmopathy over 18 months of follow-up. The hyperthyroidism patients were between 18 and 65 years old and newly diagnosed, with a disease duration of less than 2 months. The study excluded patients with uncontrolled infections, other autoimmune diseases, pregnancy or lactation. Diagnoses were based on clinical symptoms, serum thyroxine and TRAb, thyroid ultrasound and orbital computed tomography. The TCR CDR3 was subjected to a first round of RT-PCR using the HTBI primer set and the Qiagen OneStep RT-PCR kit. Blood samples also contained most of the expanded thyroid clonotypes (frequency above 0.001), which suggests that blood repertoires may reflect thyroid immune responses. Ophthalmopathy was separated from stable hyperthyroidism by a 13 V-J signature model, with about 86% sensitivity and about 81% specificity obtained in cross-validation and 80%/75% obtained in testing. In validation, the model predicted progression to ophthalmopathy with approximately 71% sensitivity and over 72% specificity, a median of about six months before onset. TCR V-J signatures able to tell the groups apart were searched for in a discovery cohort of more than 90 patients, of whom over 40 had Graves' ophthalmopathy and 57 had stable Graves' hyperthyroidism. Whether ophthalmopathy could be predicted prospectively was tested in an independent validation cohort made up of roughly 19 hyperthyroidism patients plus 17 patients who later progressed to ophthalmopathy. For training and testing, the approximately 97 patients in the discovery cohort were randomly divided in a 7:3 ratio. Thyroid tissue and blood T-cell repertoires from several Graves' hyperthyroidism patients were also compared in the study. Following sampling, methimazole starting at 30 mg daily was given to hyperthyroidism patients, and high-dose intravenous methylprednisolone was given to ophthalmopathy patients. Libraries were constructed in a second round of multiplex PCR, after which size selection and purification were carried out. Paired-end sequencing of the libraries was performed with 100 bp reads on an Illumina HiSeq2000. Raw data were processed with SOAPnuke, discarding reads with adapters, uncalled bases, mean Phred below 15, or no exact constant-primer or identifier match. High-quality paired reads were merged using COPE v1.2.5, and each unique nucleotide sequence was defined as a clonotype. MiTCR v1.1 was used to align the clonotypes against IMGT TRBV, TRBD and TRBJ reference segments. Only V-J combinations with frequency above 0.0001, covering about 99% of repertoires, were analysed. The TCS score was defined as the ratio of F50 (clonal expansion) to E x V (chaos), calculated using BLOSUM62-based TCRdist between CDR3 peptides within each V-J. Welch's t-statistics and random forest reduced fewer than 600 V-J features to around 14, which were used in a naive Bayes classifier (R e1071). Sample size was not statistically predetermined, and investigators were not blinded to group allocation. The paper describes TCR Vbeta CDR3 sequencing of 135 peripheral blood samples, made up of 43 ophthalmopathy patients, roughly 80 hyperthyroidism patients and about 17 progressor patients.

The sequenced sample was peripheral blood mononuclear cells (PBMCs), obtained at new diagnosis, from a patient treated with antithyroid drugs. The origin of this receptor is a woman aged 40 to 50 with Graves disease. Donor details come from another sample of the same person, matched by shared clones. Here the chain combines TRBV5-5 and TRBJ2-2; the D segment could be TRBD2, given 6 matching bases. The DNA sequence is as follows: TGTGCCAGCAGCCGGATACCTAGCGCGAACACCGGGGAGCTGTTTTTT. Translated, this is CASSRIPSANTGELFF.